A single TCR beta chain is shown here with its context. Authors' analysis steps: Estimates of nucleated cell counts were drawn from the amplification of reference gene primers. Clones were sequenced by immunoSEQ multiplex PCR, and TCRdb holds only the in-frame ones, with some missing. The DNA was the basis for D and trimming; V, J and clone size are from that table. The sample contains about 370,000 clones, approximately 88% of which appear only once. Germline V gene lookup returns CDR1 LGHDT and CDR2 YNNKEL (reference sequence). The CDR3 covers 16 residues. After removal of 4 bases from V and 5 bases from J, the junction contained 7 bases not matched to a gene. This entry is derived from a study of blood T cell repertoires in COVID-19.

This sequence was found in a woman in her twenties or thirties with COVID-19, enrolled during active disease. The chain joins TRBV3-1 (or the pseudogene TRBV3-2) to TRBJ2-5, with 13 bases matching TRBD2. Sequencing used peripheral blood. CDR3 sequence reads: CASSPRTSGGAETQYF. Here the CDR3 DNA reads TGTGCCAGCAGCCCCCGAACTAGCGGGGGGGCGGAGACCCAGTACTTC.